This TCR beta chain was documented in a study of blood T cell repertoires in COVID-19. Study context: Samples came from the United States, Italy and Spain, spanning acute and convalescent COVID-19.

V dropped 4 bases and J dropped 6 bases, with 18 bases sitting between them. The CDR3 runs to 15 residues. In germline, CDR1 is SGHRS, CDR2 YFSETQ. Method: immunoSEQ multiplex PCR; TCRdb's copy keeps in-frame clones and lacks some. This table holds over 100,000 clones, approximately 90% found once. This clonotype originated in a human donor in a cohort sampled during active COVID-19. Sequenced: peripheral blood. This chain joins TRBV5-1 and TRBJ2-3; D is unresolved. This CDR3 is CASSRPVEDPDTQYF. As DNA, the CDR3 is TGCGCCAGCAGCCGCCCAGTTGAGGATCCGGATACGCAGTATTTT.